This record covers a single T cell receptor beta chain. No antigen is known for it. No base quality values were provided; no much bigger clone lies one nucleotide off. The library was generated by the immunoSEQ multiplex PCR assay. The multiplex PCR relied on a mix of 60 forward primers for TCR Vbeta segments and 13 reverse primers for TCR Jbeta segments. Amplification of the CDR3 region of rearranged TCR beta genes was performed with a multiplex PCR assay on genomic DNA. The Illumina HiSeq System was used to sequence the amplified TCR beta libraries as 87-base-pair reads. Per the authors' processing: A later analysis counted some 74 million unique TCR beta chains across the 640 or so repertoires, and 9 million to 14 million of these chains were shared by at least two donors. Raw reads were error-corrected and collapsed into unique sequences with a nearest-neighbor algorithm that merged closely related sequences to remove PCR and sequencing errors. CDR3 sequences were aligned to IMGT reference sequences to assign V, D and J gene segments. For a sequence to be retained, at least a six-nucleotide match to both a V gene segment and a J gene segment was required. A rearrangement counted as productive if the CDR3 had no stop codons and remained in frame with V and J, and every other rearrangement counted as non-productive. CDR3 was defined by IMGT convention, running from the second conserved V-encoded cysteine to the conserved J-encoded phenylalanine. The earlier analysis of approximately 500 of the donors excluded sequences that lacked an unambiguous match to a single V gene segment. In an earlier analysis of 587 of the donors, a V segment was called functional when productive rearrangements were above 56.7%, and segregating when the standard deviation between donors exceeded 5%. A statistical classification framework was built to diagnose cytomegalovirus status from the catalog of TCR beta chain sequences. V and J gene assignment, in a later analysis, came from comparing TCR nucleotide sequences with IMGT/GENE-DB human TR gene sequences. Using the TCRdist pipeline, a later analysis assigned CDR3 sequences along with most-parsimonious VDJ recombination scenarios. A later analysis defined each TCR beta chain by its CDR3 amino acid sequence plus V-gene family, and excluded reads lacking a unique V-gene family. To address suspected cross-contamination and a sequencing artifact, a later analysis removed 550 to 750 highly shared, low-generation-probability nucleotide sequences. In a later analysis, a clonal expansion index was calculated for each public chain from normalized within-repertoire ranks of inferred template counts. In a later analysis, generation probabilities were computed with a VDJ recombination model fitted to out-of-frame rearrangements, and the resulting probabilities were checked against IGoR. In a later analysis, TCR-TCR, TCR-HLA and TCR-CMV co-occurrence was scored with hypergeometric tests, and a repertoire-size bias correction was applied to TCR pairs. False discovery rates were estimated in a later analysis by permuting HLA or CMV assignments 20 times. In a later analysis, co-occurring TCRs were grouped using DBSCAN, with TCRdist sequence similarity added in when clustering inside HLA-allele-positive subsets. For co-occurrence clustering, repertoires with fewer than 30,000 or more than 120,000 public chains were excluded, along with about five repertoires with anomalous nucleotide sharing. The immuneACCESS repertoire file appears here via TCRdb, limited to in-frame rearrangements. These files lack a portion of the clones; in checked studies, under half of the deficit traces to unresolved V genes, and the cause of the others is not known. V and J calls and clone size are those listed in that table; D and trimming were worked out from the DNA. The sample profile shows over 55,000 clones; around 84% of them were found once. Of the sample, under 7% falls within the top ten clones.

Germline trimming: 1 base from V, 4 bases from J; junction bases outside gene matches: 3. The CDR3 has 13 amino acids, counting the end cysteine and phenylalanine. CDR3 DNA only is kept here, 39 bases in frame from base 1. CDR1 and CDR2 (GTSNPN, SVGIG) derive from the germline V gene (reference sequence). The cohort was made up of around 720 healthy bone marrow donors. At the time of sampling, every cohort member was nominally healthy, though immune exposures that went unrecorded were likely present. The donor was CMV seronegative and belonged to the group of 320 or so seronegative cohort members. A peripheral blood sample was collected from each donor, and TCR beta sequencing was performed on peripheral blood mononuclear cells. Genomic DNA extraction from the blood cell samples was performed with the Qiagen DNeasy Blood Extraction Kit. This specimen comes from a study of cytomegalovirus exposure and HLA in healthy donors (dated by TCRdb to 2015 to 2018). In the study overall: According to an earlier analysis of a few hundred of the donors, about 179 million T cells yielded 90 million to 140 million unique TCR beta sequences and roughly 280 Gb of sequence data. All discovery cohort repertoires had been generated on a single sequencing platform. The study aimed to test whether signatures of past pathogen exposure could be identified by cataloging public T cell receptors. To decide whether each TCR beta V gene segment behaved as functional or pseudogenic, an earlier analysis of some 600 of the donors relied on high-throughput TCR beta sequencing. Across roughly 420 genotyped donors of the cohort, an average of about 250,000 unique TCR beta nucleotide sequences per donor were sequenced, and 15% to 20% of those sequences were non-productive. The number of donors typed differed by locus, with roughly 629-640 for A, B, C, DRB1 and DQB1, roughly 550 for DQA1, nearly 610 for DPA1, and over 400 for DPB1. Rather than using new phenotypic data, the later analysis identified candidate immune exposures from TCR beta sequences and from how often those sequences occurred across donors. Besides the first cohort of approximately 710 subjects, a separate validation cohort made up of 120 different subjects was used. Because of strong linkage in the cohort, roughly five DR-DQ haplotypes were treated as single units for association and clustering. Both class I and class II loci were covered by HLA typing, at four-digit resolution. Among the roughly 400 genotyped donors, around 81% belonged to the genetic ancestry cluster associated with self-reported Caucasian donors. A later analysis re-analyzed previously published TCR beta repertoires from 666 donors and added high-resolution HLA genotyping to study TCR occurrence patterns. High-throughput TCR immunosequencing, statistical association of individual TCRs with disease status, and machine learning were combined to predict cytomegalovirus infection status. Alongside the repertoire data, information on donor age, sex, ethnicity and CMV serostatus was compiled. A later genetic analysis took genome-wide SNP genotypes for about three fifths of the roughly 700 donors and used that subset as a discovery cohort. The T cell repertoires of around 670 subjects were profiled by immunosequencing and related to cytomegalovirus serostatus. Approximately 310 gigabases of sequencing data and approximately 91 million unique TCR sequences made up an early release that covered roughly 670 HLA-typed donors.

Study-level results and caveats: In vitro tests confirmed that a few of the cytomegalovirus-associated TCR beta chains recognize cytomegalovirus antigens. The 87-base-pair reads could not distinguish some IMGT-functional V segments, including TRBV6-2 and TRBV6-3, so those segments were excluded. Broadly in line with IMGT annotations, most TCR beta V segments showed up in productive rearrangements about 90% or about 30% of the time in an earlier analysis of a few hundred of the donors. When HLA alleles, especially DR and DQ, strongly co-occurred, attributing TCR associations to individual alleles was difficult. A later genetic analysis reported fewer N-insertions in productive TCRs among donors in an Asian-associated ancestry cluster than the 666-donor mean. The classifier was reported to diagnose cytomegalovirus status with high specificity and sensitivity in both the original and validation cohorts. Specific HLA alleles were associated with around 18,000 TCR beta sequences at a false discovery rate of 0.05 in a later analysis. The presence/absence analyses assumed that sequencing depth was roughly uniform across donors, and that assumption may not be true. The study gave a list of about 150 TCR beta chains associated with cytomegalovirus. A further reported finding was that TCR beta sequences accurately predicted the HLA-A and HLA-B alleles for most subjects in the first cohort. The earlier analysis of 587 of the donors excluded approximately 17 rarely observed V segments, including chromosome 9 orphons, because counts were too low. The sequencing pipeline was judged likely to have produced a cluster of highly shared sequence variants as a technical artifact. In a later analysis, HLA-associated TCR beta chains were found to be more clonally expanded and to have lower generation probabilities than equally common non-associated chains. Linkage disequilibrium might explain the correlated functional status among segregating V segments, but an unknown experimental factor could not be ruled out. HLA typing was unavailable for some donors at each locus, so association tests used only the typed subset. A later genetic analysis associated a missense DCLRE1C variant with V-gene and J-gene trimming of TCR beta chains, and an independent cohort replicated the association. Across donors, most TCR sequences were observed very rarely, whereas some public TCRs were present in many individuals. In this cohort, only TCR beta chains were sequenced, and detectable features were limited by the absence of alpha or paired-chain data. It was suggested by the authors that the approach could potentially be generalized to other disease states and immunological phenotypes. Immune exposure information for the cohort was limited to CMV serostatus. According to a later analysis, TCR association rates differed among HLA loci, with DRB1 alleles showing the most associated TCRs and HLA-C alleles showing the fewest. According to a later analysis, parvovirus B19, influenza, CMV and Epstein-Barr virus appeared linked to several top co-occurrence clusters. A later analysis found that most CMV-associated TCR beta chains appeared HLA-restricted, with HLA associations seemingly driven largely by CMV exposure.

The rearranged chain carries TRBV30 and TRBJ2-5, with TRBD2 matching 7 junction bases. The receptor was isolated from a male donor in good health and CMV-seronegative. Material: PBMCs. CDR3 sequence: CAWSGGGRETQYF. The DNA sequence reads TGTGCCTGGAGTGGGGGCGGGAGAGAGACCCAGTACTTC.